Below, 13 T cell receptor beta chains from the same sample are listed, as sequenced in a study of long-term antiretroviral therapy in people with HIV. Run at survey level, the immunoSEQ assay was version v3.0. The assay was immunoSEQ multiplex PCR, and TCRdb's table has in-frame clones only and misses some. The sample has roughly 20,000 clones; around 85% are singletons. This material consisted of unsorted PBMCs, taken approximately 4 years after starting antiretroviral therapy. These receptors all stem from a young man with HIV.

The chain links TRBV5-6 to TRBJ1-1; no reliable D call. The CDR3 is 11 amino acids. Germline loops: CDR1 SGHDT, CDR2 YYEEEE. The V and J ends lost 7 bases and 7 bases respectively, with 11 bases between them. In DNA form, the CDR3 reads TGTGCCAGCCGGACCTTTATTGAAGCTTTCTTT. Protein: CASRTFIEAFF.

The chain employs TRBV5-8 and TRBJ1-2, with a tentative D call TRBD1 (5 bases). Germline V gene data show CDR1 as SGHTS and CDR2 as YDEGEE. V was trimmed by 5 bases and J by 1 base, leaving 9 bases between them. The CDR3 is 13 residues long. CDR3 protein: CASRPTVNYGYTF. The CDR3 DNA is TGTGCCAGCAGACCGACAGTTAACTATGGCTACACCTTC.

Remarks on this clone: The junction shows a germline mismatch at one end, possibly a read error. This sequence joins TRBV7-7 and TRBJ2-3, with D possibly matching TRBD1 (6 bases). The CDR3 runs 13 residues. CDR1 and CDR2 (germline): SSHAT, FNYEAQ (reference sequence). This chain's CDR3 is CASSFGGSDTQYF. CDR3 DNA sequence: TGTGCTAGCAGCTTTGGGGGCTCGGATACGCAGTATTTT.

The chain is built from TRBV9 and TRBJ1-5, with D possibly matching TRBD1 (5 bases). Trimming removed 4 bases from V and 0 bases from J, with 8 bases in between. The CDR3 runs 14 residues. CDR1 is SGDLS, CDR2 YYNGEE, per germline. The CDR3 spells CASSSTGSNQPQHF. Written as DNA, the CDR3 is TGTGCCAGCAGCTCTACAGGTAGCAATCAGCCCCAGCATTTT.

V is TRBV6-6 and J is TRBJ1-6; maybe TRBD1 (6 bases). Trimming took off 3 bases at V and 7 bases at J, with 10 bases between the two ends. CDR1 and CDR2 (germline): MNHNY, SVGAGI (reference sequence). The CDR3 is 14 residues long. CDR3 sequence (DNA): TGTGCCAGCAGTTATCGGGGGGCGAATTCACCCCTCCACTTT. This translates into CASSYRGANSPLHF.

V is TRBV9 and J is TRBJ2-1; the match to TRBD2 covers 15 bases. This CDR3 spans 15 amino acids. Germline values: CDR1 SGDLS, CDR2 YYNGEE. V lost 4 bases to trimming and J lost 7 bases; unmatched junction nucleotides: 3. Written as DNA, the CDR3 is TGTGCCAGCAGCCCCGGGACTAGCGGGGGGAATGAGCAGTTCTTC. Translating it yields CASSPGTSGGNEQFF.

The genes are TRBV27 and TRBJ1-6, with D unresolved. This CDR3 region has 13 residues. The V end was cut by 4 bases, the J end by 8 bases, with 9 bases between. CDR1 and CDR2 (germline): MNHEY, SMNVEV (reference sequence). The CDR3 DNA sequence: TGTGCCAGCAGTTGGAGATCCTATTCACCCCTCCACTTT. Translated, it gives CASSWRSYSPLHF.

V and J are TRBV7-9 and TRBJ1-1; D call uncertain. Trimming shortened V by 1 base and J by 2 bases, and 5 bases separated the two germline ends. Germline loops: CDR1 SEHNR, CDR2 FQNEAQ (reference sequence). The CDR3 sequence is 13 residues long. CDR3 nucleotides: TGTGCCAGCAGCTTAGTTCTCAACACTGAAGCTTTCTTT. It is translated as CASSLVLNTEAFF.

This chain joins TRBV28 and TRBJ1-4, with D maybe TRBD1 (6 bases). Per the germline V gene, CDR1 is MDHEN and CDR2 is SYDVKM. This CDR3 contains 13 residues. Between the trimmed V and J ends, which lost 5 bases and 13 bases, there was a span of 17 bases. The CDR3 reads CASSTTDRRRLFF. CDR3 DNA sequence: TGTGCCAGCAGTACCACGGACAGAAGGAGACTGTTTTTT. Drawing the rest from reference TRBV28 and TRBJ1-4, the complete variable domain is DVKVTQSSRYLVKRTGEKVFLECVQDMDHENMFWYRQDPGLGLRLIYFSYDVKMKEKGDIPEGYSVSREKKERFSLILESASTNQTSMYLCASSTTDRRRLFFGSGTQLSVL.

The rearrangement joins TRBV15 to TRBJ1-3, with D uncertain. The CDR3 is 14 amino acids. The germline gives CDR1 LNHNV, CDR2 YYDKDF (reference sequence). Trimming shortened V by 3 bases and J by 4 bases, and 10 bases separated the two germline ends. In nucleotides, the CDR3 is TGTGCCACCAGCAGGTCCGTTCCGGGAAACACCATATATTTT. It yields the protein CATSRSVPGNTIYF.

CDR3 sequence: CASSLTGARAYEQYV. For the CDR3, the DNA is TGTGCCAGCAGCTTAACAGGGGCCCGAGCCTACGAGCAGTACGTC. The chain is built from TRBV5-8 and TRBJ2-7, with 7 nucleotides matching TRBD1. The V and J ends lost 2 bases and 2 bases, in that order; junction bases with no gene match: 7. The CDR3 sequence is 15 residues long. Germline V gene sequence: CDR1 SGHTS, CDR2 YDEGEE.

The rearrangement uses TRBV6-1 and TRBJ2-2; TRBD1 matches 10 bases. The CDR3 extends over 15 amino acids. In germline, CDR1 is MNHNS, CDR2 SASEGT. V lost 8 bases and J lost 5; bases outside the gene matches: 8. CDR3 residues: CASCRDRGLTGELFF. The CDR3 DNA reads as TGTGCCAGCTGCCGGGACAGGGGATTGACCGGGGAGCTGTTTTTT.

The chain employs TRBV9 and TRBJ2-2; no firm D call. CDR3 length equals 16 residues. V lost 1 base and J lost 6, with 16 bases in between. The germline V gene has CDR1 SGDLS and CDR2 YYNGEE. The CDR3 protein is CASSVSASPVAGELFF. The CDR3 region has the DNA TGTGCCAGCAGCGTATCAGCTAGTCCAGTCGCCGGGGAGCTGTTTTTT.